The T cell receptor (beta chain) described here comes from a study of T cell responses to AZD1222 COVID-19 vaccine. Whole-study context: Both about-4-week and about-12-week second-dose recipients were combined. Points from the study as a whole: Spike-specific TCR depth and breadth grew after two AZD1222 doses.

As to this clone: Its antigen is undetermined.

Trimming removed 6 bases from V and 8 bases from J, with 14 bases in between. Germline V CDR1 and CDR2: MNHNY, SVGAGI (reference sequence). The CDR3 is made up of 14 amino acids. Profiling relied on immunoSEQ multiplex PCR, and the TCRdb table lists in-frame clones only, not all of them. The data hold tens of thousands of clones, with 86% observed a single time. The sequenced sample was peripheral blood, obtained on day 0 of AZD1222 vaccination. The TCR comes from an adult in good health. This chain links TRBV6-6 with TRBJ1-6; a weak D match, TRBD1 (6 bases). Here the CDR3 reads CASRVQGYDSPLHF. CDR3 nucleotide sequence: TGTGCCAGCAGAGTACAGGGTTACGATTCACCCCTCCACTTT.